Shown below are 20 T cell receptor beta chains from a single sample sequenced in a study of response to subunit inactivated influenza vaccine. TCRdb recomputed calls from the RT-PCR reads with MiXCR, one row per CDR3 protein. Here the sample spans about 480,000 distinct CDR3 sequences, around 9.9% being singletons. Specimen: PBMCs from blood, collected roughly 46 days after vaccination. All receptors come from a man in his forties or fifties who received an inactivated influenza vaccine.

This clonotype came up many times. The V and J genes are TRBV12-3 or TRBV12-4 and TRBJ2-7; D is unresolved. Between the trimmed V and J ends, which lost 3 bases and 4 bases, there was a span of 10 bases. This CDR3 is built from 13 residues. The CDR3 spells CASSLSGLYEQYF. The DNA of the CDR3 is TGTGCCAGCAGTTTGTCCGGGTTATACGAGCAGTACTTC.

The chain is built from TRBV5-1 and TRBJ2-2, with no clear D. CDR1 SGHRS and CDR2 YFSETQ come from the germline V gene. V shed 1 base and J shed 4 bases, with 5 bases lying between them. The length of the CDR3 is 13 residues. The chain's CDR3 is CASSLTVTGELFF. In nucleotides, the CDR3 is TGCGCCAGCAGCTTGACAGTCACCGGGGAGCTGTTTTTT.

This clonotype has more than one count but fewer than ten. The V gene is TRBV9, the J gene TRBJ2-3; possibly TRBD1 or TRBD2 for D (6 bases each). CDR3 length: 13 amino acids. The germline V gene has CDR1 SGDLS and CDR2 YYNGEE. V shed 4 bases and J shed 5 bases, with 11 bases lying between them. The CDR3 region is CASSTGGRDTQYF. As DNA, the CDR3 is TGTGCCAGCAGCACCGGGGGCCGAGATACGCAGTATTTT.

This clonotype has only a few counts. This rearrangement joins TRBV12-3 or TRBV12-4 to TRBJ1-6; TRBD1 might be the D (5 bases). The CDR3 has 15 residues. Trimming shortened V by 2 bases and J by 4 bases, and 9 bases separated the two germline ends. CDR3 nucleotide sequence: TGTGCCAGCAGTTTAAAACAGGCGTATAATTCACCCCTCCACTTT. This codes for CASSLKQAYNSPLHF.

Many counts were recorded for this clonotype. The chain combines TRBV5-1 with TRBJ2-7; D is undetermined. V lost 0 bases, J lost 0 bases, and 10 bases lay in between. Germline CDR1 SGHRS, CDR2 YFSETQ. This CDR3 is built from 15 residues. CDR3 DNA: TGCGCCAGCAGCTTGGGGGGTCGGAGCTCCTACGAGCAGTACTTC. As protein: CASSLGGRSSYEQYF.

This clonotype was detected a few times. The chain combines TRBV4-2 with TRBJ1-1; D uncertain. The CDR3 runs 15 residues. The germline V gene encodes CDR1 LGHNA and CDR2 YNFKEQ. Trimming removed 4 bases at V and 2 bases at J, with 14 bases between. In DNA, the CDR3 is TGTGCCAGCAGCCGTCAATTGGGTGGTAACACTGAAGCTTTCTTT. Encoded protein: CASSRQLGGNTEAFF.

This clonotype was counted many times. The rearrangement links TRBV7-2 to TRBJ2-1; D may match TRBD1 or TRBD2 (5 bases each). CDR3 length: 13 residues. From germline, CDR1 is SGHTA and CDR2 FQGNSA. V was clipped by 4 bases and J by 5 bases, with 9 bases between them. In DNA form, the CDR3 reads TGTGCCAGCAGCTGGGGACCACACAATGAGCAGTTCTTC. It is translated as CASSWGPHNEQFF.

This clonotype was seen repeatedly, ten times or more. V is TRBV28 and J is TRBJ1-5, with 8 positions matching TRBD1. The CDR3 consists of 17 residues. Germline CDR1 is MDHEN and CDR2 is SYDVKM. J lost 2 bases, V lost 1 base, and 7 bases had no gene match. CDR3: CASSLLRTGTGNQPQHF. DNA for the CDR3: TGTGCCAGCAGTTTATTAAGGACAGGGACGGGCAATCAGCCCCAGCATTTT.

This chain connects TRBV20-1 to TRBJ1-5, with a weak D call TRBD1 (5 bases). The V gene's germline CDR1 is DFQATT and CDR2 SNEGSKA (reference sequence). The CDR3 covers 14 residues. Between the trimmed V and J ends, which lost 4 bases and 4 bases, there was a span of 14 bases. The CDR3 bases are TGCAGTGCTAATAGCCGCCGGGGGAATCAGCCCCAGCATTTT. Translation: CSANSRRGNQPQHF.

V and J are TRBV20-1 and TRBJ1-6; 8 nucleotides align to TRBD1. The V segment lost 0 bases and the J segment 8 bases; nucleotides outside the gene matches: 6. Germline V lookup: CDR1 DFQATT, CDR2 SNEGSKA (reference sequence). This CDR3 has 15 amino acids. The CDR3 region is CSARENRGWYSPLHF. The CDR3 DNA follows: TGCAGTGCTAGAGAAAACAGGGGGTGGTATTCACCCCTCCACTTT.

This clonotype was detected only a few times. The chain has TRBV7-6 and TRBJ2-2; 9 bases are a match to TRBD2. The CDR3 spans 16 residues. J was trimmed by 5 bases and V by 0 bases; bases with no gene match: 4. The germline gives CDR1 SGHVS, CDR2 FNYEAQ. CDR3 DNA sequence: TGTGCCAGCAGCTTAGCCGGGACTAGCAGTACCGGGGAGCTGTTTTTT. Its translation is CASSLAGTSSTGELFF.

This clonotype was recorded a few times. The V gene is TRBV29-1, the J gene TRBJ2-7; D may be TRBD1 (7 bases). Germline values: CDR1 SQVTM, CDR2 ANQGSEA. This CDR3 is 17 amino acids long. The V end was cut by 5 bases, the J end by 2 bases, with 25 bases between. CDR3 residues: CSVFKGPAEGAAYEQYF. CDR3 DNA: TGCAGCGTTTTCAAGGGACCCGCGGAGGGGGCAGCCTACGAGCAGTACTTC.

This chain links TRBV5-1 with TRBJ2-7, with a possible D match to TRBD1 (5 bases). This CDR3 has 16 residues. Germline CDR1 is SGHRS and CDR2 is YFSETQ. Trimming took off 4 bases at V and 5 bases at J, with 22 bases between the two ends. CDR3 protein: CASSPRPPGQVDEQYF. DNA for the CDR3: TGCGCCAGCAGCCCAAGACCCCCAGGGCAGGTGGACGAGCAGTACTTC. The whole variable domain, remainder taken from reference TRBV5-1 and TRBJ2-7, is KAGVTQTPRYLIKTRGQQVTLSCSPISGHRSVSWYQQTPGQGLQFLFEYFSETQRNKGNFPGRFSGRQFSNSRSEMNVSTLELGDSALYLCASSPRPPGQVDEQYFGPGTRLTVT.

This clonotype was seen a few times. The V and J genes are TRBV28 and TRBJ2-1; 11 nucleotides align to TRBD1. This CDR3 spans 15 amino acids. The junction had 6 bases not matched to a gene; V was cut back by 6 bases and J by 5 bases. Germline loops: CDR1 MDHEN, CDR2 SYDVKM. The CDR3 nucleotides read TGTGCCAGCAGCTTAGGACAGGGGGCAAACAATGAGCAGTTCTTC. This gives the protein CASSLGQGANNEQFF.

This clonotype was detected a few times. The chain is built from TRBV11-2 and TRBJ1-1; D is uncertain. Germline V gives CDR1 SGHAT, CDR2 FQNNGV. The CDR3 totals 14 residues. Trimming pared 3 bases from V and 2 bases from J, leaving 10 bases between. The CDR3 is CASSLQAGNTEAFF. The CDR3 nucleotides are TGTGCCAGCAGCTTGCAGGCTGGTAACACTGAAGCTTTCTTT.

This clonotype has just a few counts. This rearrangement joins TRBV11-2 to TRBJ1-6; D call uncertain. The V gene lost 3 bases and the J gene lost 9 bases, with 9 bases spanning the gap. The CDR3 length is 13 residues. Germline V gene lookup returns CDR1 SGHAT and CDR2 FQNNGV. CDR3 loop: CASSLSLSSPLHF. The CDR3, as DNA: TGTGCCAGCAGCTTGAGTCTTTCTTCACCCCTCCACTTT.

The chain is built from TRBV2 and TRBJ1-6; 8 bases fit TRBD1. Trimming cost V 6 bases and J 11 bases; bases outside gene matches: 9. Germline V gene sequence: CDR1 SNHLY, CDR2 FYNNEI. CDR3 length equals 14 residues. The CDR3 spells CASSQQGVLTPLHF. In DNA, the CDR3 is TGTGCCAGCAGCCAACAGGGGGTATTGACACCCCTCCACTTT.

The table lists this clonotype with many counts. The chain links TRBV6-2 or TRBV6-3 to TRBJ2-7; tentative D call: TRBD1 (6 bases). Trimming took off 6 bases at V and 2 bases at J, with 11 bases between the two ends. Germline V CDR1 and CDR2: MNHEY, SVGEGT. The CDR3 runs 13 residues. The CDR3 reads CASSRTAPYEQYF. In DNA, the CDR3 is TGTGCCAGCAGCCGGACAGCCCCCTACGAGCAGTACTTC.

Ten or more counts support this clonotype. The chain combines TRBV5-1 with TRBJ1-2; D is undetermined. Germline CDR1 is SGHRS and CDR2 is YFSETQ. This CDR3 comprises 15 residues. The V end was cut by 0 bases, the J end by 8 bases, with 17 bases between. The CDR3 DNA is TGCGCCAGCAGCTTGGGGCTCCTACCTGGTCACGGCTACACCTTC. Amino acid sequence: CASSLGLLPGHGYTF.

This clonotype was picked up many times. This chain connects TRBV6-1 to TRBJ2-7, with 8 bases that match TRBD1. V lost 5 bases to trimming and J lost 0 bases; unmatched junction nucleotides: 6. Germline loops: CDR1 MNHNS, CDR2 SASEGT. CDR3 length: 15 residues. CDR3 sequence reads: CASSRDRRISYEQYF. The CDR3 coding sequence is TGTGCCAGCAGTCGGGACAGGCGCATCTCCTACGAGCAGTACTTC.